The TCR beta chain described here comes from a study of OX40 agonist ivuxolimab in advanced cancers. Whole-study context: Patients received the agonistic anti-OX40 (CD134) antibody ivuxolimab. Patients got intravenous ivuxolimab at 0.01 to 10 mg/kg every 2 weeks. A partial response was reached by three patients: one with hepatocellular carcinoma and two with cutaneous melanoma. Study results and caveats: Dosing at 0.1 to 3.0 mg/kg was accompanied by clonal expansion of CD4+ and CD8+ blood T cells by week 6.

The table came from immunoSEQ multiplex PCR; TCRdb's copy has only in-frame clones and leaves some out. Of tens of thousands of clones listed, 65% to 80% are singletons. CDR3 size: 15 residues. V lost 4 bases, J lost 5 bases, and 9 bases stayed unmatched. CDR1 and CDR2 from the germline V gene are SEHNR and FQNEAQ (reference sequence). Comments on this clone: The antigen remains unidentified.

The chain recombines TRBV7-9 with TRBJ2-7, with TRBD1 identical over 9 bases. The source is an adult with an advanced solid tumor such as melanoma, head and neck, liver or kidney cancer. The sample in question was CD4+ or CD8+ T cells sorted from blood, obtained in a trial of the OX40 agonist ivuxolimab. CDR3 coding DNA: TGTGCCAGCAGCTCCCCGGGGTGGACAGGGGACGAGCAGTACTTC. Encoded protein: CASSSPGWTGDEQYF.